This T cell receptor (beta chain) comes out of a study of regulatory T cells in long-lasting Graves disease. For the study at large: Persistence in Graves' disease denoted antithyroid drug use beyond 5 years alongside positive TSH receptor antibodies.

Stated time point: persistent/refractory GD, antithyroid drugs over 5 years with positive TRAb. Extracted RNA from PBMCs served as the source of the TCR library. General observations from the study: Persistent disease was characterized by preferential usage of TRBV28, TRBJ1-2 and TRBJ2-5.

The TCR beta library used iRepertoire HTBI primers with Arm-PCR amplification of CDR3. Source study methods: Spanning all samples, the identified segments comprised about 62 TRBV and around 15 TRBJ. MiXCR, run by TCRdb on the multiplex PCR reads, gives a single entry per CDR3 protein. V and J calls and clone size were set by TCRdb, not the authors. The table has approximately 290,000 distinct CDR3 sequences, 22% seen once. Details on this clonotype: Its antigen is unknown.

The CDR3 is made up of 16 amino acids. The germline V and J ends were trimmed by 1 base and 0 bases, with 8 bases remaining between them. Germline V gene lookup returns CDR1 SGHRS and CDR2 YFSETQ. The sample consisted of peripheral blood mononuclear cells (PBMCs), taken when the disease was refractory, from a patient treated with antithyroid drugs. The chain carries TRBV5-1 and TRBJ2-6; no definite D call. The source of this sequence is a female donor with Graves disease. CDR3 sequence reads: CASSLSRPSGANVLTF. CDR3 nucleotide sequence: TGCGCCAGCAGCTTGTCGCGGCCCTCTGGGGCCAACGTCCTGACTTTC. Looking up the rest from reference TRBV5-1 and TRBJ2-6 gives the full variable domain: KAGVTQTPRYLIKTRGQQVTLSCSPISGHRSVSWYQQTPGQGLQFLFEYFSETQRNKGNFPGRFSGRQFSNSRSEMNVSTLELGDSALYLCASSLSRPSGANVLTFGAGSRLTVL.